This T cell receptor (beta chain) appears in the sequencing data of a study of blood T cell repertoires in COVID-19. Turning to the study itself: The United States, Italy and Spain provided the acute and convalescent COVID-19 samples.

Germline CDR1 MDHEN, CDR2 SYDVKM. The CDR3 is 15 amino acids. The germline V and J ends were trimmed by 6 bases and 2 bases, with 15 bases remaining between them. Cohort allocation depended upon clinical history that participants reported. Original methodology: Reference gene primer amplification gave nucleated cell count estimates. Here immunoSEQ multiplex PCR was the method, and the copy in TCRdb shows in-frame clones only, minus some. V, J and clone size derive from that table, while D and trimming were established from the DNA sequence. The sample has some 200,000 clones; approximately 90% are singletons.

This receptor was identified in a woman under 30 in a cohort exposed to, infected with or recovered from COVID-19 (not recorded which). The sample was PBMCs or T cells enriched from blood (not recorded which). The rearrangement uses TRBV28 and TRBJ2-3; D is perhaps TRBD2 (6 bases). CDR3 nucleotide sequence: TGTGCCAGCAGCCGTCTGCGGGATTACACAGATACGCAGTATTTT. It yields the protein CASSRLRDYTDTQYF.